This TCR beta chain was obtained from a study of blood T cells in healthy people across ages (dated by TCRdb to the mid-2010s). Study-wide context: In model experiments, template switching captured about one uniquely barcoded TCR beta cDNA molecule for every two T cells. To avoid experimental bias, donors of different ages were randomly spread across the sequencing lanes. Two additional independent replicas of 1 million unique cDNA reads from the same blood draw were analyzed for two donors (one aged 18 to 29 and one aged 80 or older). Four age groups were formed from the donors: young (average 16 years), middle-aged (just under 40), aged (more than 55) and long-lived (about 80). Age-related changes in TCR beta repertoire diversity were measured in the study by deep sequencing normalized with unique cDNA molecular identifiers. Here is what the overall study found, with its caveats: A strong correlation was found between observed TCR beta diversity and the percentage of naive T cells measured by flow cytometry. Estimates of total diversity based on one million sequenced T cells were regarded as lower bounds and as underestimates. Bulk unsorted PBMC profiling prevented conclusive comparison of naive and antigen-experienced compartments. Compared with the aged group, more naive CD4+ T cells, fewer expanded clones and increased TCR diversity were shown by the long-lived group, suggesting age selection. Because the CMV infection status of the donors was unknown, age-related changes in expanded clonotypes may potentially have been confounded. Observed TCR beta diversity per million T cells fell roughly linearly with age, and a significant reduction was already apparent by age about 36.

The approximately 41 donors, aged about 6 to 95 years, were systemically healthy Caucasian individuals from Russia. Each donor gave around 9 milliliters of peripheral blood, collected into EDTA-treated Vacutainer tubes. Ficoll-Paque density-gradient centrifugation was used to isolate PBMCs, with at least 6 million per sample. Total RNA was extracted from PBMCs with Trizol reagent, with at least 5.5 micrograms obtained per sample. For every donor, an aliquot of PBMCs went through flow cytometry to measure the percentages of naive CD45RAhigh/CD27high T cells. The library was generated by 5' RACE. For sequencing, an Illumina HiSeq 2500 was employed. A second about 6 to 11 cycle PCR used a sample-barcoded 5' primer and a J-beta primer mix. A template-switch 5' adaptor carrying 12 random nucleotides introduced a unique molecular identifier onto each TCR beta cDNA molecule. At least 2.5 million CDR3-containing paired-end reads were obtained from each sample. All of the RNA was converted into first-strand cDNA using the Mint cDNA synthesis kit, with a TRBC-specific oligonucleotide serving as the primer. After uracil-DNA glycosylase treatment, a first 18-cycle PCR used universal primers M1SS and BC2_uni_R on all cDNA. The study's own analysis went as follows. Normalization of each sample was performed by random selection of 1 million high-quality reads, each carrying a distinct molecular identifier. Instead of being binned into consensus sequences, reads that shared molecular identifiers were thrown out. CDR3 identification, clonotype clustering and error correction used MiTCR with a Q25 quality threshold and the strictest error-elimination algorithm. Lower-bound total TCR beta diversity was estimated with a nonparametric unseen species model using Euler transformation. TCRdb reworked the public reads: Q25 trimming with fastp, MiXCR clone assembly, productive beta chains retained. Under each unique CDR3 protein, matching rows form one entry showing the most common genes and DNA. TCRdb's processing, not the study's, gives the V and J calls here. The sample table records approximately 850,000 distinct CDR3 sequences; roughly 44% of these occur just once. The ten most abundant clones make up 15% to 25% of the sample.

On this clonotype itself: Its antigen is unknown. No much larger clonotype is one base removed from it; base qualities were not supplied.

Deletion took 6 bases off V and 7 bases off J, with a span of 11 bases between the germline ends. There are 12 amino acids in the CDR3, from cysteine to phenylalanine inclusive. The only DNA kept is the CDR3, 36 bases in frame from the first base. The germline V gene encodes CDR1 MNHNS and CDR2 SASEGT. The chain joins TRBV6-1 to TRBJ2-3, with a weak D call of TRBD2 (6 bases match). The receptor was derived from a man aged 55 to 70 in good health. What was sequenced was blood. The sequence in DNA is TGTGCCAGCAGACTAGCAGAAAATACGCAGTATTTT. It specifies CASRLAENTQYF.